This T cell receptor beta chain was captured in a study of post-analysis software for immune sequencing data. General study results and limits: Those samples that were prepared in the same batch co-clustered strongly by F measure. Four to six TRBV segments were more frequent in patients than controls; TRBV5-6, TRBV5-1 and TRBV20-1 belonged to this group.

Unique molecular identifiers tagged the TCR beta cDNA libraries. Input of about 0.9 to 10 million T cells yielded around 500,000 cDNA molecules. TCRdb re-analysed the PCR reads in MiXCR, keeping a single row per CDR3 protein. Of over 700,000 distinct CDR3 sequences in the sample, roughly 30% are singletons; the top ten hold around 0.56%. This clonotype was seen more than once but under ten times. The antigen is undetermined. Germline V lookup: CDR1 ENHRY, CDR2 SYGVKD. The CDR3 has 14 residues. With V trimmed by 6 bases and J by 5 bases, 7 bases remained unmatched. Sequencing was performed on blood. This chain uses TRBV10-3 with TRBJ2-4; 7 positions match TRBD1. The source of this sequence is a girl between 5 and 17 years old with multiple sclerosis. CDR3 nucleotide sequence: TGTGCCATCAGCCCTTCCGGGACAGAAAACATTCAGTACTTC. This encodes CAISPSGTENIQYF.